A selection of T cell receptor beta chains follows, all from one sample in a study of T cell responses to AZD1222 COVID-19 vaccine. Measured with immunoSEQ multiplex PCR; TCRdb has only the in-frame clones, and not every one. Of under 150,000 clones listed, about 90% are singletons. This specimen consisted of peripheral blood, obtained on day 0 of AZD1222 vaccination. Every receptor here comes from an adult in good health. CDR3s include the opening cysteine and the closing phenylalanine or tryptophan. The D gene is left open where the match is weak. Not every row has a clone size; where given, it reads once, few, many or a size class.

TRBV6-5	.	TRBJ1-2	.	CASSYGTYDGYTF	TGTGCCAGCAGCTACGGGACGTATGATGGCTACACCTTC
TRBV30	.	TRBJ2-7	.	CAWLTGDSSYEQYF	TGTGCCTGGCTGACAGGAGATAGCTCCTACGAGCAGTACTTC
TRBV3-1/TRBV3-2	TRBD1	TRBJ1-4	.	CASSQTGGNEKLFF	TGTGCCAGCAGCCAGACAGGGGGGAATGAAAAACTGTTTTTT
TRBV19	.	TRBJ1-1	.	CASIPGQNTEAFF	TGTGCCAGTATCCCCGGACAGAACACTGAAGCTTTCTTT
TRBV30	.	TRBJ2-1	.	CAWSVRHEQFF	TGTGCCTGGAGTGTACGTCATGAGCAGTTCTTC
TRBV6-5	.	TRBJ1-2	.	CASTRDPSKGYGYTF	TGTGCCAGCACTAGAGACCCTTCTAAGGGCTATGGCTACACCTTC
TRBV27	.	TRBJ2-1	medium-sized	CASRGLGPRNEQFF	TGTGCCAGCAGGGGACTTGGGCCACGCAATGAGCAGTTCTTC
TRBV7-9	.	TRBJ1-1	.	CASSLVAGPYGAFF	TGTGCCAGCAGCTTAGTAGCAGGCCCATATGGAGCTTTCTTT
TRBV4-1	.	TRBJ2-7	.	CASSLKGASLYEQYF	TGCGCCAGCAGCCTCAAAGGCGCTAGCCTATACGAGCAGTACTTC
TRBV6-5	TRBD1	TRBJ2-7	.	CASSYEGGTGRYF	TGTGCCAGCAGTTACGAGGGGGGGACAGGGCGGTACTTC
TRBV2	TRBD1	TRBJ2-7	.	CASTTDRSYEQYF	TGTGCCAGCACTACGGACAGGAGCTACGAGCAGTACTTC
TRBV21-1	.	TRBJ2-7	.	CIGGGFWTSYEQYF	TGTATTGGGGGTGGCTTTTGGACTTCCTACGAGCAGTACTTC
TRBV2	.	TRBJ1-2	.	CASSELGAHGYTF	TGTGCCAGCAGTGAATTGGGAGCCCATGGCTACACCTTC
TRBV30	.	TRBJ1-1	.	CAWRGTQAFF	TGTGCCTGGAGAGGGACACAAGCTTTCTTT
TRBV5-1	.	TRBJ2-1	once	CASSSGLINEQFF	TGCGCCAGCAGCTCGGGACTGATCAATGAGCAGTTCTTC
TRBV19	.	TRBJ1-1	.	CASSRTMRTEAFF	TGTGCCAGTAGTAGAACCATGAGAACTGAAGCTTTCTTT
TRBV6-6	TRBD1	TRBJ2-7	.	CASSTDYDRGSYEQYF	TGTGCCAGCAGTACCGACTATGACAGGGGAAGCTACGAGCAGTACTTC
TRBV11-2	TRBD2	TRBJ2-3	.	CASSFGLAGTDTQYF	TGTGCCAGCAGCTTCGGGCTAGCGGGCACAGATACGCAGTATTTT
TRBV24-1	.	TRBJ2-4	.	CATSEPRGRENIQYF	TGTGCCACCAGTGAACCCCGGGGAAGGGAAAACATTCAGTACTTC
TRBV2	.	TRBJ1-4	few	CASSAAATTNEKLFF	TGTGCCAGCAGTGCGGCGGCTACAACTAATGAAAAACTGTTTTTT
TRBV30	.	TRBJ2-7	few	CAWSRERGYEQYF	TGTGCCTGGAGCCGAGAGAGGGGTTACGAGCAGTACTTC
TRBV7-3	.	TRBJ1-1	.	CASSPTVNTEAFF	TGTGCCAGCAGCCCAACGGTGAACACTGAAGCTTTCTTT
TRBV6-4	TRBD2	TRBJ2-3	.	CASSDSAGGGTDTQYF	TGTGCCAGCAGTGACTCGGCGGGAGGGGGCACAGATACGCAGTATTTT
TRBV9	TRBD1	TRBJ1-6	.	CASSPRTGTGYSPLHF	TGTGCCAGCAGCCCAAGAACCGGGACAGGCTATTCACCCCTCCACTTT
TRBV25-1	TRBD1	TRBJ1-3	.	CASSESQGFGNTIYF	TGTGCCAGCAGTGAATCACAGGGGTTCGGAAACACCATATATTTT
TRBV9	TRBD1	TRBJ2-7	.	CASSPTWDSYEQYF	TGTGCCAGCAGCCCAACTTGGGACAGTTACGAGCAGTACTTC
TRBV5-5	TRBD1	TRBJ1-6	.	CASSLQGASSPLHF	TGTGCCAGCAGCTTACAGGGGGCTAGTTCACCCCTCCACTTT
TRBV3-1/TRBV3-2	.	TRBJ1-5	.	CASSQDMGQPQHF	TGTGCCAGCAGCCAAGATATGGGACAGCCCCAGCATTTT
TRBV14	TRBD1	TRBJ1-2	.	CASSRRMDRPLGYGYTF	TGTGCCAGCAGCCGCCGAATGGACAGGCCCCTTGGCTATGGCTACACCTTC
TRBV18	.	TRBJ2-7	.	CASSPNGASSYEQYF	TGTGCCAGCTCACCTAACGGGGCGAGCTCCTACGAGCAGTACTTC
TRBV29-1	TRBD1	TRBJ2-3	.	CSVPGQGGGTDTQYF	TGCAGCGTTCCGGGACAGGGAGGAGGCACAGATACGCAGTATTTT
TRBV7-3	.	TRBJ2-3	once	CASSLEPTDTQYF	TGTGCCAGCAGTTTAGAACCGACAGATACGCAGTATTTT
TRBV7-6	.	TRBJ1-4	.	CASSLAPFVEKLFF	TGTGCCAGCAGCTTGGCCCCGTTTGTGGAAAAACTGTTTTTT
TRBV21-1	.	TRBJ1-1	.	CASRDSVTEAFF	TGTGCCAGCAGGGACTCGGTTACTGAAGCTTTCTTT
TRBV7-9	TRBD1	TRBJ2-1	few	CASSPDRAPNEQFF	TGTGCCAGCAGCCCGGACAGGGCCCCCAATGAGCAGTTCTTC
TRBV27	.	TRBJ2-5	.	CASSAGGPGGTQYF	TGTGCCAGCTCGGCTGGGGGGCCCGGTGGGACCCAGTACTTC
TRBV15	.	TRBJ1-2	.	CATSCLEVGAGYGYTF	TGTGCCACCAGCTGCCTGGAGGTGGGGGCGGGCTATGGCTACACCTTC
TRBV19	.	TRBJ1-1	.	CASSWTLTEAFF	TGTGCCAGTAGTTGGACTCTCACTGAAGCTTTCTTT
TRBV12-3/TRBV12-4	.	TRBJ1-2	once	CASSARGAYGYTF	TGTGCCAGCAGTGCCCGGGGGGCTTATGGCTACACCTTC
TRBV2	.	TRBJ1-2	.	CATTDSYGYTF	TGTGCCACCACGGACAGCTATGGCTACACCTTC
TRBV28	.	TRBJ2-4	.	CASFAELAKNIQYF	TGTGCCAGCTTTGCGGAACTAGCCAAAAACATTCAGTACTTC
TRBV10-3	TRBD1	TRBJ1-2	.	CAYRAQTGEYGYTF	TGTGCCTACAGGGCTCAGACAGGGGAGTACGGCTACACCTTC
TRBV19	.	TRBJ1-6	.	CASSPLSALGSPLHF	TGTGCCAGTAGCCCACTTAGCGCCCTGGGGTCACCCCTCCACTTT
TRBV28	.	TRBJ1-6	.	CASSPDPYNSPLHF	TGTGCCAGCAGTCCGGACCCCTATAATTCACCCCTCCACTTT
TRBV28	.	TRBJ1-3	.	CASSLLMGPGNTIYF	TGTGCCAGCAGTTTATTGATGGGGCCGGGAAACACCATATATTTT
TRBV7-9	.	TRBJ2-3	.	CASSLEAGTSTDTQYF	TGTGCCAGCAGCTTAGAGGCGGGTACTAGCACAGATACGCAGTATTTT
TRBV5-5	.	TRBJ2-5	few	CASSLSSKETQYF	TGTGCCAGCAGCTTGTCGTCGAAAGAGACCCAGTACTTC
TRBV24-1	.	TRBJ2-2	.	CATSDAQGAGELFF	TGTGCCACCAGTGATGCGCAGGGCGCCGGGGAGCTGTTTTTT
TRBV5-6	.	TRBJ2-5	.	CASSSAAQETQYF	TGTGCCAGCAGCTCCGCAGCTCAAGAGACCCAGTACTTC
TRBV29-1	.	TRBJ1-1	.	CSVELVHTEAFF	TGCAGCGTTGAGCTGGTACACACTGAAGCTTTCTTT
TRBV19	.	TRBJ1-1	.	CARIFRKNTEAFF	TGTGCCAGGATTTTTCGGAAGAACACTGAAGCTTTCTTT
TRBV28	TRBD1	TRBJ1-1	.	CASRPKLTGGTEAFF	TGTGCCAGCAGGCCCAAGCTGACAGGGGGCACTGAAGCTTTCTTT
TRBV27	.	TRBJ1-2	.	CASSLSGKRGYTF	TGTGCCAGCAGTTTATCGGGGAAGCGTGGCTACACCTTC
TRBV28	TRBD1	TRBJ1-4	.	CASSQGGTGVEKLFF	TGTGCCAGCAGTCAAGGCGGGACAGGGGTGGAAAAACTGTTTTTT
TRBV4-1	.	TRBJ1-2	.	CASSQGGAFLDGYTF	TGCGCCAGCAGCCAGGGGGGCGCTTTCTTGGATGGCTACACCTTC